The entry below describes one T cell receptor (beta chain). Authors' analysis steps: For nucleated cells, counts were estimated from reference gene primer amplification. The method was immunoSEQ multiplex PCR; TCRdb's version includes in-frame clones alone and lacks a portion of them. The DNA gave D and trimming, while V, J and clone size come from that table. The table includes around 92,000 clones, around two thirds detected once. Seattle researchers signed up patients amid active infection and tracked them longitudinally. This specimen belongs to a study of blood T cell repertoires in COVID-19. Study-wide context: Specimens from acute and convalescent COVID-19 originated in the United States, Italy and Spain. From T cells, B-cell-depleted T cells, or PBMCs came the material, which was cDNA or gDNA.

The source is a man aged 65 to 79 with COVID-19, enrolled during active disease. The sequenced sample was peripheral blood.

In DNA form, the CDR3 reads TGTGCCAGCTCACCAGATTTGGTCGGCCAAGAGACCCAGTACTTC. Amino acid sequence: CASSPDLVGQETQYF. The chain has TRBV18 and TRBJ2-5; D gene uncertain. V lost 2 bases, J lost 1 base, and 11 bases lay in between. The CDR3 extends over 15 amino acids. The germline V gene encodes CDR1 KGHSH and CDR2 LQKENI.